This TCR beta chain was profiled in a study of control samples from healthy donors and cancer patients. The CDR3 runs 13 residues. The germline V and J ends were trimmed by 3 bases and 3 bases, with 6 bases remaining between them. Germline loops: CDR1 LNHDA, CDR2 SQIVND (reference sequence). Some clones are missing from TCRdb's copy, which holds only in-frame ones; the method was immunoSEQ multiplex PCR. This table has 130,000 or so clones, just under 90% appearing once. This sequence originates from a man between 45 and 60 years old with head and neck cancer. This chain links TRBV19 with TRBJ2-1; no firm D call. The specimen was PBMCs. DNA of the CDR3: TGTGCCAGTAGTATCGGAGTCTACAATGAGCAGTTCTTC. It is translated as CASSIGVYNEQFF. Together with reference TRBV19 and TRBJ2-1, the CDR3 gives the full variable domain: DGGITQSPKYLFRKEGQNVTLSCEQNLNHDAMYWYRQDPGQGLRLIYYSQIVNDFQKGDIAEGYSVSREKKESFPLTVTSAQKNPTAFYLCASSIGVYNEQFFGPGTRLTVL.